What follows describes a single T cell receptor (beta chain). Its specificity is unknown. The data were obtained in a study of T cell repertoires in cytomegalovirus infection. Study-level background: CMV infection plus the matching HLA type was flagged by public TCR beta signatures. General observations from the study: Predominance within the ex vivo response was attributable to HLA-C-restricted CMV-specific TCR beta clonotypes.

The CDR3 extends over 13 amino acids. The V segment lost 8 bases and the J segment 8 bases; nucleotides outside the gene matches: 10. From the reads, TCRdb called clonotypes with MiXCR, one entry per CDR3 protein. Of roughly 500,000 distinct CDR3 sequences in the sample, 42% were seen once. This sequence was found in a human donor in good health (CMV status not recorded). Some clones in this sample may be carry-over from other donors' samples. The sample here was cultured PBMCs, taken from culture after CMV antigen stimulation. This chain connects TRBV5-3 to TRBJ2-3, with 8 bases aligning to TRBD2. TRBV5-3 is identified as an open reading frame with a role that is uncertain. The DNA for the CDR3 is TGTGCCAGCAGCGGGGGACTGGCGGTTACGCAGTATTTT. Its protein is CASSGGLAVTQYF.